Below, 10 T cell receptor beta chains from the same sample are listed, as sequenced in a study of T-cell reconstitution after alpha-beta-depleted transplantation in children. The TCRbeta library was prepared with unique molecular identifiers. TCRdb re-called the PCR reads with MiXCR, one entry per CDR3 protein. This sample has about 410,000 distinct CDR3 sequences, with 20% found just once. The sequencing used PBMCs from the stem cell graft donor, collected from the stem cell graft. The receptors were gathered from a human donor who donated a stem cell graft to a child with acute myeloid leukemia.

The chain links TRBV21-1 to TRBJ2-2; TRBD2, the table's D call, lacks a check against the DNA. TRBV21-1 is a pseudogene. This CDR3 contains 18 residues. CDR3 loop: CASSKPSGRASRIGELFF. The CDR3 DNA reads TGTGCCAGCAGCAAGCCTAGCGGGAGGGCGTCTCGGATCGGGGAGCTGTTTTTT.

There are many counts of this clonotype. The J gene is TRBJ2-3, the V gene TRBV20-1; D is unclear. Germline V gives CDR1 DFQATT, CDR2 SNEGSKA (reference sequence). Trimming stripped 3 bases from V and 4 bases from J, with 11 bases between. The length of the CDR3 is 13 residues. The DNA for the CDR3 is TGCAGTGCTAGTCTTGGCTCCGCAGATACGCAGTATTTT. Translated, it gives CSASLGSADTQYF.

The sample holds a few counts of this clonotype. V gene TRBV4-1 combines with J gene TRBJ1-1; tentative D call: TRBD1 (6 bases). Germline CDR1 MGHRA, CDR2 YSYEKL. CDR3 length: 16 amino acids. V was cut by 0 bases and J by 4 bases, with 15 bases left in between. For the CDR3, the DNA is TGCGCCAGCAGCCAAGAAGCCCCAGGGGACGGCACTGAAGCTTTCTTT. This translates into CASSQEAPGDGTEAFF.

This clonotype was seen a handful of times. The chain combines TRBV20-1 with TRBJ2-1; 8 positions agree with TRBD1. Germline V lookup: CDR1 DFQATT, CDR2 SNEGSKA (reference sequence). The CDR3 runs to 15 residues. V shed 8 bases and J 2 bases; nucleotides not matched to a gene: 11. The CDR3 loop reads CSTRLTGGPYNEQFF. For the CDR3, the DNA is TGCAGTACAAGACTAACAGGGGGTCCCTACAATGAGCAGTTCTTC.

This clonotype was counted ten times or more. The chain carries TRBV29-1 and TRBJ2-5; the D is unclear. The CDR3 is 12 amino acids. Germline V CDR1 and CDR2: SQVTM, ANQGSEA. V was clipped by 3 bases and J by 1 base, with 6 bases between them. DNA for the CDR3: TGCAGCGTTGACTGGGGCCAAGAGACCCAGTACTTC. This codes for CSVDWGQETQYF.

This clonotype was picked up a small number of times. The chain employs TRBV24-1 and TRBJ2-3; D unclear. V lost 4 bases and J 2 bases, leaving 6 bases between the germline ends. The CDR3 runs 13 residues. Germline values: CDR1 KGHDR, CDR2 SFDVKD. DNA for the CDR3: TGTGCCACCAGTGACCAACTCACAGATACGCAGTATTTT. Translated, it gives CATSDQLTDTQYF.

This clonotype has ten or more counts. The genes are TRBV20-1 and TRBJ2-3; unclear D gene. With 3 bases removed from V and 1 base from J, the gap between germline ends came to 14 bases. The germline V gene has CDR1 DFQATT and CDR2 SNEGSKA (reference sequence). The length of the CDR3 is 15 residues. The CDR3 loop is CSASAERRGTDTQYF. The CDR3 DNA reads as TGCAGTGCTAGCGCCGAGAGAAGGGGCACAGATACGCAGTATTTT.

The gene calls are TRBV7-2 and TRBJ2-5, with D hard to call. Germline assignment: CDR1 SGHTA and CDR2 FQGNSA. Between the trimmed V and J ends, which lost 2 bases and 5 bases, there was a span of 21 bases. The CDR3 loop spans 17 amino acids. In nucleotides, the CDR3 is TGTGCCAGCAGCTTATTTAGGGCGCTCGGATTAAGGGAGACCCAGTACTTC. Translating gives CASSLFRALGLRETQYF.

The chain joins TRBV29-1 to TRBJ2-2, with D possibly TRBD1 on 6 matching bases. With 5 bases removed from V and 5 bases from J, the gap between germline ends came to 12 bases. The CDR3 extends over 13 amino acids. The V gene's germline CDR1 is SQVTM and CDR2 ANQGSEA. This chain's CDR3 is CSVPGDGTGELFF. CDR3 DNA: TGCAGCGTTCCAGGGGATGGGACCGGGGAGCTGTTTTTT.

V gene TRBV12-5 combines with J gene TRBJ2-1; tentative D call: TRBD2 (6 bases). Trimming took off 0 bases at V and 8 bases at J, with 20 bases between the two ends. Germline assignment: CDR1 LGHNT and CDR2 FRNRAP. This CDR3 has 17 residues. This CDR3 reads CASGLVRESRSWDEQFF. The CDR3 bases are TGTGCTAGTGGTTTGGTACGGGAGAGCCGCTCCTGGGATGAGCAGTTCTTC.